These 27 T cell receptor beta chains originate from one sample sequenced in a study of blood T cell repertoires in COVID-19. TCRdb keeps only in-frame clones here, not all; method: immunoSEQ multiplex PCR. Among roughly 220,000 clones listed, 75% to 85% were seen once. The sample taken for sequencing was peripheral blood. These TCRs come from a woman of 80 years or more with COVID-19, enrolled during active disease.

The chain carries TRBV10-3 and TRBJ2-7, with 11 bases identical to TRBD2. This CDR3 has 19 residues. CDR1 and CDR2 from the germline V gene are ENHRY and SYGVKD. V trimming: 6 bases; J trimming: 4 bases; junction bases outside the gene matches: 20. The CDR3 spells CAISYPHRGTSGRVYEQYF. The DNA for the CDR3 is TGTGCCATCAGCTATCCACACAGGGGAACTAGCGGGAGAGTGTACGAGCAGTACTTC.

The rearrangement joins TRBV19 to TRBJ1-4; 7 bases map to TRBD1. The ends lost 6 bases at V and 8 bases at J; junction bases unmatched: 12. The CDR3 has 15 residues. In germline, CDR1 is LNHDA, CDR2 SQIVND (reference sequence). The CDR3: CASSRSTGRNEKLFF. In DNA, the CDR3 is TGTGCCAGTAGCCGCTCGACAGGGCGGAACGAAAAACTGTTTTTT. The variable domain in full, completed from reference TRBV19 and TRBJ1-4, reads DGGITQSPKYLFRKEGQNVTLSCEQNLNHDAMYWYRQDPGQGLRLIYYSQIVNDFQKGDIAEGYSVSREKKESFPLTVTSAQKNPTAFYLCASSRSTGRNEKLFFGSGTQLSVL.

The chain combines TRBV30 with TRBJ1-5; TRBD1 is a possible D gene (5 bases). V was clipped by 3 bases and J by 6 bases, with 12 bases between them. This CDR3 region has 13 residues. CDR1 is GTSNPN, CDR2 SVGIG, per germline (reference sequence). The CDR3 protein is CAWRGGAGQPQHF. CDR3 sequence (DNA): TGTGCCTGGAGAGGTGGGGCAGGTCAGCCCCAGCATTTT.

This sequence joins TRBV19 and TRBJ2-3, with 7 bases fitting TRBD2. The trim removed 7 bases at V and 1 base at J, leaving 14 bases unmatched. The CDR3 has 17 residues. The germline V gene has CDR1 LNHDA and CDR2 SQIVND (reference sequence). The CDR3 sequence: CASTFEGRATGTDTQYF. The CDR3 nucleotides are TGTGCCAGTACCTTTGAAGGGAGGGCCACTGGCACAGATACGCAGTATTTT.

The chain is built from TRBV14 and TRBJ2-1; possibly TRBD1 for D (5 bases). CDR3 length: 13 residues. V lost 0 bases, J lost 9 bases, and 9 bases lay in between. Germline values: CDR1 SGHDN, CDR2 FVKESK. The CDR3 sequence is CASSQDLGAEQFF. The CDR3 DNA follows: TGTGCCAGCAGCCAAGATCTAGGGGCTGAGCAGTTCTTC.

The chain joins TRBV5-1 to TRBJ1-1; a possible D gene is TRBD1 (5 bases). CDR1 is SGHRS, CDR2 YFSETQ, per germline. This CDR3 spans 15 amino acids. Trimming took 4 bases from V and 5 from J, leaving 18 bases between them. The CDR3 reads CASSDDSPGRTEAFF. CDR3 DNA: TGCGCCAGCAGCGACGACAGCCCGGGGAGGACTGAAGCTTTCTTT.

This clone has more than one count but fewer than ten. The J gene is TRBJ1-2, the V gene TRBV6-4, with TRBD1 as a possible D gene (5 bases). V was shortened by 1 base and J by 4 bases, with 10 bases between the two germline ends. The CDR3 totals 14 residues. From germline, CDR1 is MRHNA and CDR2 SNTAGT. In DNA form, the CDR3 reads TGTGCCAGCAGTGACTATGACAGTTTCTATGGCTACACCTTC. Translating gives CASSDYDSFYGYTF.

The count of this clone is one. The V and J genes are TRBV19 and TRBJ2-1, with 10 bases that match TRBD1. CDR1 and CDR2 (germline): LNHDA, SQIVND (reference sequence). After removal of 3 bases from V and 7 bases from J, the junction contained 6 bases not matched to a gene. The CDR3 contains 15 residues. CDR3 DNA sequence: TGTGCCAGTAGTATTCCAGGGACAGGGGTAAATGAGCAGTTCTTC. Protein product: CASSIPGTGVNEQFF.

This chain connects TRBV27 to TRBJ2-2; tentatively, D is TRBD2 (6 bases). CDR1 and CDR2 from the germline V gene are MNHEY and SMNVEV (reference sequence). This CDR3 contains 15 residues. Trimming took 2 bases from V and 6 from J, leaving 13 bases between them. CDR3 protein: CASSLLGGRAGELFF. CDR3 DNA: TGTGCCAGCAGTTTACTGGGGGGTCGCGCCGGGGAGCTGTTTTTT.

The CDR3 loop is CASSSQGVSNQPQHF. For the CDR3, the DNA is TGTGCCAGCAGTAGCCAGGGGGTGAGCAATCAGCCCCAGCATTTT. This chain uses TRBV6-5 with TRBJ1-5; 7 bases match TRBD1. The V and J ends lost 5 bases and 1 base, in that order; junction bases with no gene match: 5. CDR3 length: 15 residues. Germline CDR1 MNHEY, CDR2 SVGAGI.

This chain connects TRBV7-2 to TRBJ2-1, with no clear D. The CDR3 contains 13 residues. V lost 5 bases and J lost 6, with 11 bases in between. Germline assignment: CDR1 SGHTA and CDR2 FQGNSA. The CDR3 DNA follows: TGTGCCAGCAGCCTCAGGTTCCTCAATGAGCAGTTCTTC. Protein: CASSLRFLNEQFF.

The chain recombines TRBV9 with TRBJ2-7, with 8 bases that match TRBD2. The germline V gene encodes CDR1 SGDLS and CDR2 YYNGEE. Trimming at V came to 0 bases and at J to 6 bases, leaving 2 bases not matched to a gene. The length of the CDR3 is 13 residues. The chain's CDR3 is CASSVAGGLEQYF. CDR3 DNA sequence: TGTGCCAGCAGCGTAGCGGGGGGGCTCGAGCAGTACTTC.

This clone was seen only once. The J gene is TRBJ1-5, the V gene TRBV10-3; D gene unclear. This CDR3 spans 12 amino acids. In germline, CDR1 is ENHRY, CDR2 SYGVKD. The ends were cut back, 2 bases at V and 9 bases at J, with 8 bases in the middle. The CDR3: CAISEGPGPQHF. Here the CDR3 DNA reads TGTGCCATCAGTGAGGGTCCGGGGCCCCAGCATTTT.

The chain couples TRBV6-5 to TRBJ2-7; TRBD2 agrees at 9 bases. The CDR3 totals 14 residues. The germline V gene encodes CDR1 MNHEY and CDR2 SVGAGI. The ends lost 6 bases at V and 4 bases at J; junction bases unmatched: 7. CDR3 loop: CASSSAGGRYEQYF. CDR3 DNA sequence: TGTGCCAGCAGCTCAGCGGGGGGTAGGTACGAGCAGTACTTC.

The rearrangement links TRBV5-1 to TRBJ1-1; D gene ambiguous. Trimming took 0 bases from V and 4 from J, leaving 10 bases between them. The CDR3 totals 14 residues. Germline CDR1 is SGHRS and CDR2 is YFSETQ. The CDR3 loop reads CASSLDGSRTEAFF. The CDR3 DNA reads TGCGCCAGCAGCTTGGACGGGAGTCGCACTGAAGCTTTCTTT.

This chain uses TRBV11-2 with TRBJ2-5, with 8 nucleotides matching TRBD1. Germline V CDR1 and CDR2: SGHAT, FQNNGV. The CDR3 runs 15 residues. The V segment lost 3 bases and the J segment 9 bases; nucleotides outside the gene matches: 12. CDR3 sequence (DNA): TGTGCCAGCAGCTTGGCCGGGACAGGATCTCGGGCCCAGTACTTC. It translates to CASSLAGTGSRAQYF.

The chain couples TRBV7-9 to TRBJ1-1, with 9 bases fitting TRBD1. J lost 1 base, V lost 3 bases, and 6 bases had no gene match. The germline V gene has CDR1 SEHNR and CDR2 FQNEAQ (reference sequence). This CDR3 spans 16 amino acids. The CDR3 loop reads CASSFPPGQGNTEAFF. The CDR3 DNA sequence: TGTGCCAGCAGCTTTCCCCCGGGACAGGGGAACACTGAAGCTTTCTTT.

This clone came up once. The chain uses TRBV6-5 and TRBJ2-7; TRBD2 matches at 7 bases. The germline V gene has CDR1 MNHEY and CDR2 SVGAGI. The CDR3 sequence is 12 residues long. V was clipped by 6 bases and J by 4 bases; unmatched bases: 3. CDR3 amino acids: CASSSRGYEQYF. In DNA, the CDR3 is TGTGCCAGCAGCTCGCGGGGGTACGAGCAGTACTTC.

The chain combines TRBV6-5 with TRBJ1-2, with TRBD1 matching 10 bases. Germline CDR1 reads MNHEY; CDR2 reads SVGAGI. This CDR3 spans 14 amino acids. The V gene end was trimmed by 2 bases and the J gene end by 10 bases; junction bases not matched to a gene: 7. The CDR3 loop is CASSYGGQGLIYTF. For the CDR3, the DNA is TGTGCCAGCAGTTACGGGGGACAGGGGTTAATCTACACCTTC.

V usage is TRBV19 and J usage is TRBJ2-3, with TRBD1 as a possible D gene (6 bases). Trimming stripped 0 bases from V and 1 base from J, with 14 bases between. CDR1 and CDR2 (germline): LNHDA, SQIVND (reference sequence). The CDR3 contains 17 residues. DNA for the CDR3: TGTGCCAGTAGTATAGAGTCTCTGGACAGAGGCACAGATACGCAGTATTTT. It yields the protein CASSIESLDRGTDTQYF.

The CDR3 reads CASSLAGVSEKLFF. The CDR3 coding sequence is TGTGCCAGCAGCTTAGCAGGGGTTAGCGAAAAACTGTTTTTT. This rearrangement joins TRBV7-9 to TRBJ1-4; D is possibly TRBD1 (5 bases). This CDR3 has 14 amino acids. The V gene's germline CDR1 is SEHNR and CDR2 FQNEAQ (reference sequence). The V end was cut by 0 bases, the J end by 8 bases, with 10 bases between. The complete variable domain, with remaining parts taken from reference TRBV7-9 and TRBJ1-4, reads DTGVSQNPRHKITKRGQNVTFRCDPISEHNRLYWYRQTLGQGPEFLTYFQNEAQLEKSRLLSDRFSAERPKGSFSTLEIQRTEQGDSAMYLCASSLAGVSEKLFFGSGTQLSVL.

At least ten counts were recorded for this clone. The chain combines TRBV4-3 with TRBJ2-7, with 8 bases that match TRBD1. The germline V gene encodes CDR1 LGHNA and CDR2 YSLEER. The CDR3 loop spans 15 amino acids. The J segment lost 6 bases and the V segment lost 0 bases, leaving 7 bases of the junction unmatched. The CDR3 sequence is CASSQDSRTGREQYF. The DNA of the CDR3 is TGCGCCAGCAGCCAAGATTCCCGGACAGGGCGCGAGCAGTACTTC.

V gene TRBV6-5 combines with J gene TRBJ2-1, with 7 bases identical to TRBD1. CDR3 length: 15 residues. CDR1 is MNHEY and CDR2 is SVGAGI in the germline V gene. V was clipped by 2 bases and J by 4 bases; unmatched bases: 5. CDR3 nucleotides: TGTGCCAGCAGTTACGACAGGGTGGGGTACAATGAGCAGTTCTTC. It yields the protein CASSYDRVGYNEQFF.

The chain joins TRBV19 to TRBJ1-1; possible D gene TRBD1, 6 bases. The V gene's germline CDR1 is LNHDA and CDR2 SQIVND (reference sequence). The CDR3 covers 15 residues. V was pared by 3 bases and J by 3 bases, with 14 bases between. DNA for the CDR3: TGTGCCAGTAGTATGAACAGGGTCCTATACACTGAAGCTTTCTTT. Translation: CASSMNRVLYTEAFF.

The CDR3 DNA reads as TGTGCCAGCAGCGATAACCCGGGGATGAACACTGAAGCTTTCTTT. Its protein product is CASSDNPGMNTEAFF. The chain combines TRBV6-5 with TRBJ1-1; D gene ambiguous. Germline V gene sequence: CDR1 MNHEY, CDR2 SVGAGI. This CDR3 is 15 amino acids long. The V and J ends lost 6 bases and 0 bases respectively, with 14 bases between them.

The chain has TRBV27 and TRBJ2-1; TRBD2 matches at 10 bases. Germline CDR1 and CDR2: MNHEY and SMNVEV (reference sequence). This CDR3 has 15 amino acids. V lost 1 base to trimming and J lost 9 bases; unmatched junction nucleotides: 6. The CDR3 bases are TGTGCCAGCAGTTTATTAGGGACTAGCGTGCTTGAGCAGTTCTTC. It specifies CASSLLGTSVLEQFF.

This rearrangement joins TRBV6-5 to TRBJ1-2; 10 bases agree with TRBD1. Germline assignment: CDR1 MNHEY and CDR2 SVGAGI. This CDR3 has 13 amino acids. The V and J ends lost 6 bases and 6 bases, in that order; junction bases with no gene match: 4. CDR3 amino acids: CASRGTGADGYTF. The CDR3 nucleotides read TGTGCCAGCAGGGGGACAGGGGCGGATGGCTACACCTTC.